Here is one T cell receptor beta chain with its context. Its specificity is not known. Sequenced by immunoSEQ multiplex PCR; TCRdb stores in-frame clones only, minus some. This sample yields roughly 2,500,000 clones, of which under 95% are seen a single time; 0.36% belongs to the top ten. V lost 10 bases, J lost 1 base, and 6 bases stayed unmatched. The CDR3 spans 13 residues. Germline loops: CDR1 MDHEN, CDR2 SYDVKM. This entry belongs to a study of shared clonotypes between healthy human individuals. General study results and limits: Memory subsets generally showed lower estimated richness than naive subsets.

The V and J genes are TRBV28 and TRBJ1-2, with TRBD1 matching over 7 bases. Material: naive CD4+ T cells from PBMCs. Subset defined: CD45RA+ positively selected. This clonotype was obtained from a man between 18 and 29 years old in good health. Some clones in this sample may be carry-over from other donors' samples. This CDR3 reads CATLTGSNYGYTF. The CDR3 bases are TGTGCCACCCTGACAGGGAGTAACTATGGCTACACCTTC.